The 6 T cell receptor beta chains below were found in one sample sequenced in a study of CD8+CD57+ T cells in acquired aplastic anemia. CDR3 and TCR beta VDJ profiling relied on genomic DNA as the template. TCRdb reanalysed the reads using MiXCR and keeps one entry per CDR3 protein. The table records about 160,000 distinct CDR3 sequences, 71% of them present only once. Patients sequenced had flow cytometry evidence of CD8+CD57+ cell expansion. Sequenced sample: sorted CD4+, CD8+, or CD8+CD57+ T cells (not recorded which) from PBMCs. Receptors originate from a human donor with aplastic anemia.

This sequence joins TRBV7-6 and TRBJ2-7, with 9 bases identical to TRBD2. With 1 base clipped from V and 7 bases from J, the junction kept 5 bases outside the gene matches. Germline CDR1 is SGHVS and CDR2 is FNYEAQ. The CDR3 runs to 14 residues. The CDR3, as DNA: TGTGCCAGCAGCTTAGGCGGGGGGGCGCGGGAGCAGTACTTC. Its protein product is CASSLGGGAREQYF. Full variable domain (missing parts from reference TRBV7-6 and TRBJ2-7): GAGVSQSPRYKVTKRGQDVALRCDPISGHVSLYWYRQALGQGPEFLTYFNYEAQQDKSGLPNDRFSAERPEGSISTLTIQRTEQRDSAMYRCASSLGGGAREQYFGPGTRLTVT.

This clonotype was observed once. The rearrangement joins TRBV2 to TRBJ1-1, with D maybe TRBD1 (5 bases). The germline V gene encodes CDR1 SNHLY and CDR2 FYNNEI. The CDR3 consists of 13 residues. V lost 6 bases to trimming and J lost 7 bases, with 15 bases between them. CDR3 bases: TGTGCCAGCAGGGGGACGGGGGTCGGTGAAGCTTTCTTT. Its translation is CASRGTGVGEAFF.

The chain couples TRBV10-1 to TRBJ1-1; D not resolved. Germline assignment: CDR1 WNHNN and CDR2 SYGVQD (reference sequence). This CDR3 region has 17 residues. V dropped 0 bases and J dropped 0 bases, with 14 bases sitting between them. The DNA for the CDR3 is TGCGCCAGCAGTGAGTCTACGACGACTCGAATGAACACTGAAGCTTTCTTT. Protein sequence: CASSESTTTRMNTEAFF.

This clonotype turned up a few times. This chain uses TRBV10-2 with TRBJ2-3; possibly TRBD1 for D (5 bases). Germline V gene sequence: CDR1 WSHSY, CDR2 SAAADI. The CDR3 sequence is 14 residues long. V shed 8 bases and J shed 2 bases, with 14 bases lying between them. CDR3 bases: TGCGCCAGCCACAGGAAGTCCCTCACAGATACGCAGTATTTT. It encodes CASHRKSLTDTQYF.

The chain carries TRBV10-3 and TRBJ2-7; D gene ambiguous. V was clipped by 3 bases and J by 0 bases, with 9 bases between them. Germline CDR1 ENHRY, CDR2 SYGVKD. This CDR3 is 14 amino acids long. CDR3 coding DNA: TGTGCCATCAGTGAAATCGGCAGCTCCTACGAGCAGTACTTC. It translates to CAISEIGSSYEQYF.

Of note for this clonotype: The junction departs from the called germline gene at one end, perhaps through a read error. The V and J genes are TRBV5-1 and TRBJ1-4; possible D gene TRBD1, 5 bases. Germline CDR1 is SGHRS and CDR2 is YFSETQ. The CDR3 is 15 amino acids. DNA for the CDR3: TGTGCCAGCACCCTAGGGACTGCAACTAATGAAAAACTGTTTTTT. This sequence encodes CASTLGTATNEKLFF.